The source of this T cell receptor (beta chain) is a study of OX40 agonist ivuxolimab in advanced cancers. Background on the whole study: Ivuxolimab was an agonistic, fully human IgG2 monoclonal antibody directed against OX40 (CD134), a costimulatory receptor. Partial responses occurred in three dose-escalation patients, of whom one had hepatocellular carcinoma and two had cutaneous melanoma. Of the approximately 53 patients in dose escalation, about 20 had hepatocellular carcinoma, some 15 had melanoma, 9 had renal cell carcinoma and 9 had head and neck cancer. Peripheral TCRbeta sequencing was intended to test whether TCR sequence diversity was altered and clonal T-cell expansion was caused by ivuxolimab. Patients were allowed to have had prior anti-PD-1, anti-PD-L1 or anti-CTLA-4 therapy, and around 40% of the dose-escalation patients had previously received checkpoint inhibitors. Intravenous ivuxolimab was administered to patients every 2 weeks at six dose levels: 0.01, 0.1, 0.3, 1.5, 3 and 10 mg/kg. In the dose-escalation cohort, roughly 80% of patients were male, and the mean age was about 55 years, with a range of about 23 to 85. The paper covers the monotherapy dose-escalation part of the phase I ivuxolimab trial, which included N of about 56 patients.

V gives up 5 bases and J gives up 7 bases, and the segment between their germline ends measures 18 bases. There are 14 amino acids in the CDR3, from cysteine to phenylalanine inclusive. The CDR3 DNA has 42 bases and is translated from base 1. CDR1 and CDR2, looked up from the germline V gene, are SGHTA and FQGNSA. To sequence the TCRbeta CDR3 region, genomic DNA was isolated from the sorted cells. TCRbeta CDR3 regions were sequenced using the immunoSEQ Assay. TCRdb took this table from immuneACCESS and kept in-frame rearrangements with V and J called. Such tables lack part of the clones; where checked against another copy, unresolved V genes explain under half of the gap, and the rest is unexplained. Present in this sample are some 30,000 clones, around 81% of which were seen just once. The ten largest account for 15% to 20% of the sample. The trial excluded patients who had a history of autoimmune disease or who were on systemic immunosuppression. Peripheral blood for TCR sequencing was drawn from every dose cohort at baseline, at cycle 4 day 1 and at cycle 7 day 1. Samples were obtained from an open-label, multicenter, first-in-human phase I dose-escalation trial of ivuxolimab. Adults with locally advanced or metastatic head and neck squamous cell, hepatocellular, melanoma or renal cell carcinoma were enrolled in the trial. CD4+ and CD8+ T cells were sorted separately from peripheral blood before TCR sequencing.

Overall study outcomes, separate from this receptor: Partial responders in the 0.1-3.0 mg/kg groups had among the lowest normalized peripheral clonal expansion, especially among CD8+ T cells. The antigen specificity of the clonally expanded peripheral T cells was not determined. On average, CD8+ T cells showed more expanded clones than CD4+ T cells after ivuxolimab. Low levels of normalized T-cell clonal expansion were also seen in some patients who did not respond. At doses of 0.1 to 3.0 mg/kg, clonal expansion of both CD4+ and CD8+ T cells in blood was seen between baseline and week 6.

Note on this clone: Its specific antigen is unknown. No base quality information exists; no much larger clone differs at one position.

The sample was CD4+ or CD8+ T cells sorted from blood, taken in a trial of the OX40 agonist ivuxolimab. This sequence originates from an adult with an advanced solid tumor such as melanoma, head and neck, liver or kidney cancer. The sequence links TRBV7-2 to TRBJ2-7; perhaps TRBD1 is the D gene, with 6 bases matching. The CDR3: CASSPTGNGREQYF. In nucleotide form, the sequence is TGTGCCAGCAGCCCGACAGGTAATGGGAGAGAGCAGTACTTC.